This TCR beta chain stems from a study of cytomegalovirus exposure and HLA in healthy donors (dated by TCRdb to 2015 to 2018). With respect to the entire study: In an earlier analysis of approximately 640 of the donors, 250 to 350 Gb of sequence data and 90 million to 130 million unique TCR beta sequences from approximately 180 million T cells were reported. Around 320 gigabases of sequencing data and 78 million or so unique TCR sequences were included in an early release covering about 700 HLA-typed donors. Of the 300 to 450 genotyped donors, approximately 80% fell in the genetic ancestry cluster associated with self-reported Caucasian donors. The aim of the study was to test whether cataloging public T cell receptors could identify signatures of past pathogen exposure. Using immunosequencing, the study profiled T cell repertoires from some 670 subjects and related those repertoires to cytomegalovirus serostatus. A separate validation cohort of 100 to 150 different subjects was used in addition to the approximately 700-subject first cohort. To predict cytomegalovirus infection status, the study brought together high-throughput TCR immunosequencing, statistical association of individual TCRs with disease status, and machine learning. A later analysis re-examined previously published TCR beta repertoires from around 670 donors and added high-resolution HLA genotyping to investigate patterns of TCR occurrence. Rather than drawing on any new phenotypic data, the later analysis identified candidate immune exposures from TCR beta sequences and the way those sequences occurred across donors. An earlier analysis of approximately 630 of the donors applied high-throughput TCR beta sequencing to assess whether each TCR beta V gene segment acted as functional or pseudogenic. Donor age, sex, ethnicity and CMV serostatus were compiled alongside the repertoire data. A later genetic analysis took genome-wide SNP genotypes for about three fifths of the 666 donors and used that subset as a discovery cohort. All discovery cohort repertoires had been generated on a single sequencing platform. HLA typing covered class I and class II loci at four-digit resolution. Typing coverage varied by locus: roughly 629-640 donors for A, B, C, DRB1 and DQB1; some 520 for DQA1; 606 for DPA1; about 450 for DPB1. A few DR-DQ haplotypes were handled as single units for association and clustering because linkage in the cohort was strong. Among about 370 genotyped donors of the cohort, an average of about 220,000 unique TCR beta nucleotide sequences was sequenced per donor, of which about 19% were non-productive. Summary of the overall study and its limitations: A few of the identified cytomegalovirus-associated TCR beta chains were confirmed in vitro to be specific for cytomegalovirus antigens. The earlier analysis of 587 of the donors excluded seventeen rarely observed V segments, including chromosome 9 orphons, because counts were too low. A later analysis associated around 16,000 TCR beta sequences with specific HLA alleles at a false discovery rate of 0.05. The sequencing pipeline was judged likely to have produced a cluster of highly shared sequence variants as a technical artifact. Broadly in line with IMGT annotations, most TCR beta V segments showed up in productive rearrangements about 87% or about 30% of the time in an earlier analysis of several hundred of the donors. Some IMGT-functional V segments, including TRBV6-2 and TRBV6-3, could not be distinguished by the 87-base-pair reads and were therefore excluded. Linkage disequilibrium might explain the correlated functional status among segregating V segments, but an unknown experimental factor could not be excluded. Strong co-occurrence of HLA alleles, especially DR and DQ, made assigning TCR associations to individual alleles difficult. Presence/absence analyses assumed roughly uniform sequencing depth across donors, an assumption that may not hold. According to a later analysis, TCR association rates differed among HLA loci, with DRB1 alleles showing the most associated TCRs and HLA-C alleles showing the fewest. A later analysis found that HLA-associated TCR beta chains were more clonally expanded and had lower generation probabilities than equally common non-associated chains. The study gave a list of over 150 TCR beta chains associated with cytomegalovirus. V-gene and J-gene trimming of TCR beta chains was associated with a missense DCLRE1C variant in a later genetic analysis, and the association was replicated in an independent cohort. According to a later analysis, parvovirus B19, influenza, CMV and Epstein-Barr virus appeared linked to several top co-occurrence clusters. Most TCR sequences were observed very rarely across donors, whereas some public TCRs were present in many individuals. In a later analysis, most CMV-associated TCR beta chains were found to appear HLA-restricted, with HLA associations seemingly driven largely by CMV exposure. The classifier was reported to diagnose cytomegalovirus status with high specificity and sensitivity in both the original and validation cohorts. According to a later genetic analysis, donors in an Asian-associated ancestry cluster had fewer N-insertions in productive TCRs than the approximately 670-donor mean. A further reported finding was that TCR beta sequences accurately predicted the HLA-A and HLA-B alleles for most subjects in the first cohort. For the cohort, immune exposure information was limited to CMV serostatus. It was suggested by the authors that the approach could potentially be generalized to other disease states and immunological phenotypes. Because HLA typing was unavailable for some donors at each locus, only the typed subset was used in association tests. This cohort had only TCR beta chains sequenced, and the lack of alpha or paired-chain data limited which features could be detected.

On this clone itself: Its antigen is currently not known. The sample holds no much larger clone one base away, and base qualities are not on file.

Receptor amplification or capture employed the immunoSEQ multiplex PCR assay. The multiplex PCR relied on a mix of 60 forward primers for TCR Vbeta segments and 13 reverse primers for TCR Jbeta segments. The CDR3 region of rearranged TCR beta genes was amplified from genomic DNA with a multiplex PCR assay. Amplified TCR beta libraries were sequenced as 87-base-pair reads on the Illumina HiSeq System. Under the source paper's analysis protocol: A later analysis counted about 80 million unique TCR beta chains across the 500 to 850 repertoires, and some 11 million of these chains were shared by at least two donors. Raw reads were error-corrected and collapsed into unique sequences with a nearest-neighbor algorithm that merged closely related sequences to remove PCR and sequencing errors. Alignment of CDR3 sequences to IMGT reference sequences was used to assign V, D and J gene segments. For a sequence to be retained, at least a six-nucleotide match to both a V gene segment and a J gene segment was required. Rearrangements were classified as productive when the CDR3 lacked stop codons and remained in frame with V and J, and all other rearrangements were classified as non-productive. Following IMGT convention, CDR3 was defined as the stretch from the second conserved V-encoded cysteine up to the conserved J-encoded phenylalanine. The earlier analysis of roughly 590 of the donors excluded sequences that lacked an unambiguous match to a single V gene segment. An earlier analysis of some 500 of the donors classified V segments as functional when productive rearrangements were above 56.7% and as segregating when the standard deviation between donors was above 5%. To diagnose cytomegalovirus status from the catalog of TCR beta chain sequences, a statistical classification framework was built. In a later analysis, TCR nucleotide sequences were compared against IMGT/GENE-DB human TR gene sequences so that V and J genes could be assigned. A later analysis assigned CDR3 sequences and most-parsimonious VDJ recombination scenarios with the TCRdist pipeline. A later analysis defined each TCR beta chain by its CDR3 amino acid sequence plus V-gene family, and excluded reads lacking a unique V-gene family. As a way to deal with suspected cross-contamination and a sequencing artifact, a later analysis dropped more than 500 nucleotide sequences that were highly shared and had low generation probability. A later analysis calculated a clonal expansion index for each public chain from normalized within-repertoire ranks of inferred template counts. In a later analysis, generation probabilities were computed with a VDJ recombination model fitted to out-of-frame rearrangements, and the resulting probabilities were checked against IGoR. A later analysis scored TCR-TCR, TCR-HLA and TCR-CMV co-occurrence with hypergeometric tests, applying a repertoire-size bias correction to TCR pairs. To estimate false discovery rates, a later analysis permuted the HLA or CMV assignments 20 times. In a later analysis, co-occurring TCRs were grouped using DBSCAN, and TCRdist sequence similarity was added for clustering within HLA-allele-positive subsets. Co-occurrence clustering excluded repertoires with fewer than 30,000 or more than 120,000 public chains, plus five with anomalous nucleotide sharing. As stored in TCRdb, this immuneACCESS dataset retains in-frame rearrangements with V and J assigned. A fraction of the clones does not appear; measured against another copy, unresolved V genes explain less than half of the discrepancy, and the remainder lacks a known reason. The V and J calls and clone size are taken from that table; D and trimming were inferred from the DNA. This sample is represented by about 130,000 clones; 80% of them were singletons. Together, the top ten hold about 8.9% of the sample.

The cohort consisted of 670 or so healthy bone marrow donors. Cohort members were all nominally healthy when sampled, although unrecorded immune exposures were likely present. The donor was CMV seropositive and belonged to the group of 250 to 300 seropositive cohort members. Each donor provided a peripheral blood sample, and peripheral blood mononuclear cells were used for TCR beta sequencing. Genomic DNA was extracted from the blood cell samples with the Qiagen DNeasy Blood Extraction Kit. The CDR3 runs 15 residues from the cysteine to the phenylalanine. Only the CDR3 part of the read is kept: 45 bases, read in frame from the first base. Germline trimming amounts to 0 bases on V and 4 bases on J, with 4 as the count of junction bases outside the gene matches. The germline V gene encodes CDR1 SGHRS and CDR2 YFSETQ.

The sample taken for sequencing was PBMCs. The clonotype was recovered from a man aged 25 to 40 in good health and CMV-seropositive. The rearranged chain carries TRBV5-1 and TRBJ2-5, with 9 bases in between that match TRBD1. This receptor has the CDR3 CASSLGGQGRETQYF. The nucleotides are TGCGCCAGCAGCTTGGGGGGACAGGGCAGAGAGACCCAGTACTTC.